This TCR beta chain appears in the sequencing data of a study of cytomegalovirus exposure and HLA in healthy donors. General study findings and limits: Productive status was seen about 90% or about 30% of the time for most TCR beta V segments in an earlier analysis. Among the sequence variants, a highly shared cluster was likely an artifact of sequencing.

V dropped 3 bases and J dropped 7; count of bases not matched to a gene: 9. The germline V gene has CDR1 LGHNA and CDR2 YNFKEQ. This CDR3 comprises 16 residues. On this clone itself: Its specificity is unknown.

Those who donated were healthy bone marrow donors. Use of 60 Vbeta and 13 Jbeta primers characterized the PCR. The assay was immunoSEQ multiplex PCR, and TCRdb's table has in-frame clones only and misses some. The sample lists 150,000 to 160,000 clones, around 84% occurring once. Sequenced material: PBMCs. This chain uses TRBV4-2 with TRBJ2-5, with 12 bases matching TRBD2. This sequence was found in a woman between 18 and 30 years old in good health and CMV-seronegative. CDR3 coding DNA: TGTGCCAGCAGCCAGCGACTAGCGGGGGCCGGGGGGACCCAGTACTTC. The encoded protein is CASSQRLAGAGGTQYF.